The source of this TCR beta chain is a study of T cell responses to AZD1222 COVID-19 vaccine. The repertoire was sequenced with immunoSEQ multiplex PCR; TCRdb's copy has only in-frame clones and lacks some. The sample records fewer than 200,000 clones, roughly 87% being singletons. The CDR3 extends over 15 amino acids. Trimming took off 5 bases at V and 7 bases at J, with 18 bases between the two ends. Germline V gives CDR1 SGHTA, CDR2 FQGNSA. This clonotype originated in an adult who received the AZD1222 COVID-19 vaccine. This sequence joins TRBV7-2 and TRBJ2-1; D perhaps matches TRBD2 (5 bases). The material was peripheral blood, obtained 28 days after the second AZD1222 dose. Here the CDR3 DNA reads TGTGCCAGCAGCCCACAGCGGTCTAGGTCGAATGAGCAGTTCTTC. Its protein is CASSPQRSRSNEQFF.